This T cell receptor beta chain was sequenced in a study of cytomegalovirus exposure and HLA in healthy donors. Looking at the study overall: The roughly 130 validation repertoires used the same platform as the 550 to 800 first-cohort repertoires (as reported by a later analysis). Study outcomes and limitations: In vitro assays verified that a few CMV-associated chains recognized CMV antigens specifically. Cytomegalovirus association was assigned to about 150 TCR beta chains.

Of note for this clone: Its specificity is unknown.

V was cut by 3 bases and J by 4 bases, with 16 bases left in between. The CDR3 consists of 16 residues. Germline CDR1 is LGHNA and CDR2 is YSLEER. Sequencing was performed with immunoSEQ multiplex PCR; in TCRdb, only in-frame clones are kept and a portion is missing. The profile shows 150,000 to 200,000 clones, approximately 80% of them singletons. The sample was PBMCs. The origin of this receptor is a man between 25 and 39 years old in good health and CMV-seropositive. The J gene is TRBJ1-5, the V gene TRBV4-3, with D possibly being TRBD1 (5 bases). The CDR3 sequence is CASSQGTAGGNQPQHF. CDR3 nucleotides: TGCGCCAGCAGCCAGGGGACCGCCGGAGGGAATCAGCCCCAGCATTTT.